The T cell receptor beta chain under discussion was sequenced for a study of T cells in Graves' hyperthyroidism and ophthalmopathy. Study at large: Peripheral blood collection took place at initial diagnosis, before any treatment. Study observations and caveats: Model predictions of ophthalmopathy came a median approximately 6 months before onset.

In its sample, this clonotype was seen many times. Its antigen is unidentified. This CDR3 has 16 residues. Germline loops: CDR1 DFQATT, CDR2 SNEGSKA (reference sequence). Trimming removed 0 bases at V and 2 bases at J, with 14 bases between. Amplification targeted TCR beta CDR3 regions from RNA transcripts. During a first-round RT-PCR of the TCR CDR3, the HTBI primer set was used. TCRdb reanalysed the multiplex PCR reads using MiXCR and keeps one entry per CDR3 protein. The data hold 160,000 or so distinct CDR3 sequences, with roughly 10% observed a single time. The gene calls are TRBV20-1 and TRBJ2-1; tentative D call: TRBD2 (5 bases). The sequenced sample consisted of blood. This TCR came from a young woman with Graves' hyperthyroidism that later progressed to Graves' ophthalmopathy. The CDR3 nucleotides read TGCAGTGCTAGAGATCAGTGGAGGAGACCCTACAATGAGCAGTTCTTC. Translating it yields CSARDQWRRPYNEQFF.